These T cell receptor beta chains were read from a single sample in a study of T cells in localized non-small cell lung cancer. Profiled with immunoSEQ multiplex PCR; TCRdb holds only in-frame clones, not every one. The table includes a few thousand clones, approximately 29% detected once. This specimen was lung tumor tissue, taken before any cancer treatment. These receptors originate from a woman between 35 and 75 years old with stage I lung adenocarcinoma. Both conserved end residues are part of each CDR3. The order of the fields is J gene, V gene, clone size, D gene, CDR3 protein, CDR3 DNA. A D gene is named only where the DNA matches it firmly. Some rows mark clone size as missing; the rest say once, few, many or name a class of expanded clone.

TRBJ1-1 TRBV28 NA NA CASNSGVNTEAFF TGTGCCAGCAACTCAGGGGTGAACACTGAAGCTTTCTTT
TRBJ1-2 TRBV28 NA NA CASSFGVGSISNYGYTF TGTGCCAGCAGTTTTGGAGTAGGGAGCATTTCTAACTATGGCTACACCTTC
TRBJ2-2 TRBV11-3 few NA CASSLGDSLGELFF TGTGCCAGCAGCTTAGGGGACTCCCTCGGGGAGCTGTTTTTT
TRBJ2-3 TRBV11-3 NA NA CASSWGRLGDTQYF TGTGCCAGCAGCTGGGGCAGGTTGGGAGATACGCAGTATTTT
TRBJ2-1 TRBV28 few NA CASSAGLSNEQFF TGTGCCAGCAGTGCGGGACTCAGCAATGAGCAGTTCTTC
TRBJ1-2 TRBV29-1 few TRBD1 CSVEGTGFPHYGYTF TGCAGCGTTGAGGGGACAGGTTTCCCACACTATGGCTACACCTTC
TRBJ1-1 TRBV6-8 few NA CASSYSMRQRETFF TGTGCCAGCAGTTACTCGATGAGGCAGCGGGAGACTTTCTTT
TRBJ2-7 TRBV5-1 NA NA CASSLGHGSYEQYF TGCGCCAGCAGCTTAGGACACGGCTCCTACGAGCAGTACTTC
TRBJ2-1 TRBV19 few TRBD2 CASSPRTSGNNEQFF TGTGCCAGTAGTCCTCGGACTAGCGGTAACAATGAGCAGTTCTTC
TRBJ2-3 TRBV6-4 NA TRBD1 CAISGEDRASDTQYF TGTGCCATCAGTGGGGAAGACAGGGCCTCAGATACGCAGTATTTT
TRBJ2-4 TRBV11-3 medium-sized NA CASSPLSDLDKNIQYF TGTGCCAGCTCCCCTCTCAGCGACCTGGACAAAAACATTCAGTACTTC
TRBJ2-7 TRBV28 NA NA CASSLDSYYEQYF TGTGCCAGCAGTTTAGACAGTTACTACGAGCAGTACTTC
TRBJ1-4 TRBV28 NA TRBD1 CASSFGLGQQHPNEKLFF TGTGCCAGCAGTTTCGGTTTGGGACAGCAGCATCCAAATGAAAAACTGTTTTTT
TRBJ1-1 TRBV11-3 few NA CASSSTGANTEAFF TGTGCCAGCAGCTCCACCGGGGCTAACACTGAAGCTTTCTTT
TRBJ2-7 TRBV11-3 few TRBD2 CASSVGLAGYEQYF TGTGCCAGCAGCGTGGGACTAGCGGGTTACGAGCAGTACTTC
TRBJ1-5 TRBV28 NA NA CASSWGVTSNQPQHF TGTGCCAGCAGTTGGGGGGTTACGAGCAATCAGCCCCAGCATTTT
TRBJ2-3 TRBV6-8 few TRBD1 CASSLDRAGNTQYF TGTGCCAGCTCCTTGGACAGGGCGGGAAATACGCAGTATTTT